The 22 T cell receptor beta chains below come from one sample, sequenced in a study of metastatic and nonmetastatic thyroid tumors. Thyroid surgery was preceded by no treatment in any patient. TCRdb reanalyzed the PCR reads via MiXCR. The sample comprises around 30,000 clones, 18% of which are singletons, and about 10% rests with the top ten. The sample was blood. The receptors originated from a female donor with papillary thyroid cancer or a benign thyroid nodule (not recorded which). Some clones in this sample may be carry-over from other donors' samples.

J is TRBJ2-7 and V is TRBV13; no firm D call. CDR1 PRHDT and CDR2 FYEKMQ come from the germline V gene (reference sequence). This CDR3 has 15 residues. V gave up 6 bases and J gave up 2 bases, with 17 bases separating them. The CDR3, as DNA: TGTGCCAGCAGGCTCATCAAGGATAGAACCTACGAGCAGTACTTC. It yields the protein CASRLIKDRTYEQYF. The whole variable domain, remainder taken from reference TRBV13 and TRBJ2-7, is AAGVIQSPRHLIKEKRETATLKCYPIPRHDTVYWYQQGPGQDPQFLISFYEKMQSDKGSIPDRFSAQQFSDYHSELNMSSLELGDSALYFCASRLIKDRTYEQYFGPGTRLTVT.

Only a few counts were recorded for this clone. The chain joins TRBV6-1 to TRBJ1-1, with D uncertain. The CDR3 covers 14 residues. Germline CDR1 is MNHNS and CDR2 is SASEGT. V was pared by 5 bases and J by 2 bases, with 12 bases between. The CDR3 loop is CASSTGTANTEAFF. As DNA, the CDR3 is TGTGCCAGCAGTACCGGTACAGCCAACACTGAAGCTTTCTTT.

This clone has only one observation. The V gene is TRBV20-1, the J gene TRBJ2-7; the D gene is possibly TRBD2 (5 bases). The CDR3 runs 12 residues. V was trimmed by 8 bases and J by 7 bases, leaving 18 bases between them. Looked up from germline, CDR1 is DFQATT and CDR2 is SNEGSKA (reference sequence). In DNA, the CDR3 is TGCAGTCCCAGGCGAGGGTCTGGGGAGCAGTACTTC. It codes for CSPRRGSGEQYF.

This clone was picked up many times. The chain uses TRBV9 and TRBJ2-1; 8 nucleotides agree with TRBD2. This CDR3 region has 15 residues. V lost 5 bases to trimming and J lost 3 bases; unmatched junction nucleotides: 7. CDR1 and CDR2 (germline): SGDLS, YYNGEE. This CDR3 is CASSEAGEVYNEQFF. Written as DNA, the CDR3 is TGTGCCAGCAGTGAAGCGGGAGAGGTCTACAATGAGCAGTTCTTC. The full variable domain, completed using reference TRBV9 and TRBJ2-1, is DSGVTQTPKHLITATGQRVTLRCSPRSGDLSVYWYQQSLDQGLQFLIQYYNGEERAKGNILERFSAQQFPDLHSELNLSSLELGDSALYFCASSEAGEVYNEQFFGPGTRLTVL.

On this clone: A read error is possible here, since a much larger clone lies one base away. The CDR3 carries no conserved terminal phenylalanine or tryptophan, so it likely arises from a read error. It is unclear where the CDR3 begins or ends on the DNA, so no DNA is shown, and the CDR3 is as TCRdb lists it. The CDR3 protein is CASSLGQGTESFL. The genes are TRBV7-3 and TRBJ1-1; the D call of TRBD1 is as the table states it, not checked on the DNA. Per the germline V gene, CDR1 is SGHTA and CDR2 is FQGTGA. 13 amino acids form the CDR3, both terminal residues included.

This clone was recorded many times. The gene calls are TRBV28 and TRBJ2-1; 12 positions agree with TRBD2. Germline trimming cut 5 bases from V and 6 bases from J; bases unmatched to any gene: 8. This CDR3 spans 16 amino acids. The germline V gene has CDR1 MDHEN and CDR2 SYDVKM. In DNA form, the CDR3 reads TGTGCCAGCAGTCCTAGCGGGAGGGGTGGTTCCAATGAGCAGTTCTTC. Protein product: CASSPSGRGGSNEQFF.

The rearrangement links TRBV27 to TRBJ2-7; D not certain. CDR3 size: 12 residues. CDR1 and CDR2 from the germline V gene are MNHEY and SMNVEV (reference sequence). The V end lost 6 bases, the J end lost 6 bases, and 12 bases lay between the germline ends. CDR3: CASRFTGPEQYF. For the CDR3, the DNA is TGTGCCAGCAGGTTCACTGGTCCCGAGCAGTACTTC.

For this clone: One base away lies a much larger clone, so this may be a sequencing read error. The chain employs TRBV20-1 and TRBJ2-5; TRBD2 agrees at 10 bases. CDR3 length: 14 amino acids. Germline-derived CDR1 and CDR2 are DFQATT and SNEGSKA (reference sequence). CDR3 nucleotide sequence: TGCAGTGCCCCTAGCGGGGGACATCAAGGGACCCAGTACTTC. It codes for CSAPSGGHQGTQYF.

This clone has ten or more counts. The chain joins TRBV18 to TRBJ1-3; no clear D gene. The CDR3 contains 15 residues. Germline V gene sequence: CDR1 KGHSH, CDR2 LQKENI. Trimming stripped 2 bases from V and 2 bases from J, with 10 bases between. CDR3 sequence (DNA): TGTGCCAGCTCACCAAACGGTGTGCCTGGAAACACCATATATTTT. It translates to CASSPNGVPGNTIYF.

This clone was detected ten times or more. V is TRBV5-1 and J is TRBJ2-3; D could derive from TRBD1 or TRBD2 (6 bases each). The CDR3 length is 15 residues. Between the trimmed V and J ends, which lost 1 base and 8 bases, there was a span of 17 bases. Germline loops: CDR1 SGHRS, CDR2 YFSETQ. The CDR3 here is CASSLQRGAALTQYF. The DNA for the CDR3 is TGCGCCAGCAGCTTGCAGAGGGGGGCCGCTCTTACGCAGTATTTT.

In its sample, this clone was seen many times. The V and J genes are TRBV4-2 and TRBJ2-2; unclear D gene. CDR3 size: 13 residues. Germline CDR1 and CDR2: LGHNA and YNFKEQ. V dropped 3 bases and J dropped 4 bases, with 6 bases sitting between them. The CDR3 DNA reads TGTGCCAGCAGCCACGCGACCACCGGGGAGCTGTTTTTT. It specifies CASSHATTGELFF.

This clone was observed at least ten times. CDR3 in DNA: TGTGCCAGCAGTCCTGGGACAGGGAGGACAGATACGCAGTATTTT. Translation: CASSPGTGRTDTQYF. This sequence joins TRBV28 and TRBJ2-3, with 9 bases lining up with TRBD1. Germline V lookup: CDR1 MDHEN, CDR2 SYDVKM. This CDR3 is 15 amino acids long. Unmatched junction bases numbered 6, after V lost 5 bases and J lost 3 bases.

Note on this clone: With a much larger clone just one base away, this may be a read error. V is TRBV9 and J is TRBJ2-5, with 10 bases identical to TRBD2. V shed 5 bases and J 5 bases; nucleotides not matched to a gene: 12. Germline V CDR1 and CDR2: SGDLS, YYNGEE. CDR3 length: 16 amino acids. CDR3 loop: CASRGTSGRALETQYF. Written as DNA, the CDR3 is TGTGCCAGCAGAGGAACCAGCGGGAGGGCCTTGGAGACCCAGTACTTC. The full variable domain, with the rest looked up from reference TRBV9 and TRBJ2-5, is DSGVTQTPKHLITATGQRVTLRCSPRSGDLSVYWYQQSLDQGLQFLIQYYNGEERAKGNILERFSAQQFPDLHSELNLSSLELGDSALYFCASRGTSGRALETQYFGPGTRLLVL.

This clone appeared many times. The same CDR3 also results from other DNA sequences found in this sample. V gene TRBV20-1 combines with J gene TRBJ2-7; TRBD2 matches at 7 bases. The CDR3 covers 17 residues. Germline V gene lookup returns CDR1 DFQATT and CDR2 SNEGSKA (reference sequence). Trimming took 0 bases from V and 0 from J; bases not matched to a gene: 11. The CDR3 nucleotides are TGCAGTGCTAGAGATCTCGTCGCGGGGGACTTCTCCTACGAGCAGTACTTC. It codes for CSARDLVAGDFSYEQYF.

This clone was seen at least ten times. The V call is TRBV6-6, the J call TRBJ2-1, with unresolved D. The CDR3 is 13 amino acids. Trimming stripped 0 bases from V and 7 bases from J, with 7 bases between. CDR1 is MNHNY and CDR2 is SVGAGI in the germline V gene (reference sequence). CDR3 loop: CASSYSPENEQFF. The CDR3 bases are TGTGCCAGCAGTTACTCGCCTGAGAATGAGCAGTTCTTC.

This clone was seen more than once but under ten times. CDR3 loop: CASSVDSGNTIYF. CDR3 coding DNA: TGTGCCAGCAGTGTCGACTCTGGAAACACCATATATTTT. The chain couples TRBV6-1 to TRBJ1-3; D gene ambiguous. V was clipped by 4 bases and J by 0 bases, with 4 bases between them. Germline V gene lookup returns CDR1 MNHNS and CDR2 SASEGT. The CDR3 is made up of 13 amino acids.

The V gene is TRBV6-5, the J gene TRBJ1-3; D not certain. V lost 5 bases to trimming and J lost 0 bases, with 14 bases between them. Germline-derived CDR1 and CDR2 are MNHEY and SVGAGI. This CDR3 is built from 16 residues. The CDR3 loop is CASSTLLQVSGNTIYF. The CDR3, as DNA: TGTGCCAGCAGTACTCTTCTGCAAGTCTCTGGAAACACCATATATTTT.

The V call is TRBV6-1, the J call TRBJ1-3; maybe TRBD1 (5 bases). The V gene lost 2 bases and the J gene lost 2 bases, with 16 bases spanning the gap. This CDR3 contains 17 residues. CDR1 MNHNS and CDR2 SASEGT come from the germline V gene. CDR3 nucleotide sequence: TGTGCCAGCAGTGAAAGATTTTATTCAGGGCCTGGAAACACCATATATTTT. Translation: CASSERFYSGPGNTIYF.

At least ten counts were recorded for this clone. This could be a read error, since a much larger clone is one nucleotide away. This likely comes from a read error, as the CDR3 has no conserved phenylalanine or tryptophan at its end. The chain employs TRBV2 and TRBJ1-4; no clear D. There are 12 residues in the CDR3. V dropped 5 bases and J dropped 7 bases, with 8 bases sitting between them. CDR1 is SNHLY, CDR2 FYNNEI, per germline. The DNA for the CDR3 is TGTGCCAGCAGTTTTCATGGTGAAAAACTGTTTCTT. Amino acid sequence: CASSFHGEKLFL.

CDR3 nucleotides: TGCAGTGCTACCCCGGGACAGCGAAACGCACGTCGGGATACGCAGTATTTT. It codes for CSATPGQRNARRDTQYF. The rearrangement links TRBV20-1 to TRBJ2-3, with 7 bases matching TRBD1. The V segment lost 4 bases and the J segment 6 bases; nucleotides outside the gene matches: 19. CDR1 is DFQATT and CDR2 is SNEGSKA in the germline V gene (reference sequence). The CDR3 is made up of 17 amino acids.

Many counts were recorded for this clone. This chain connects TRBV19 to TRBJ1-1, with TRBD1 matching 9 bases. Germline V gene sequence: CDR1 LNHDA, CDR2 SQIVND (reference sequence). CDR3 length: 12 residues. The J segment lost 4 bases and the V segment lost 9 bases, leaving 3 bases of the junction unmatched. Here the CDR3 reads CASGQGLTEAFF. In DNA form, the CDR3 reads TGTGCCAGCGGACAGGGGCTCACTGAAGCTTTCTTT. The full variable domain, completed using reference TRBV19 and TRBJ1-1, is DGGITQSPKYLFRKEGQNVTLSCEQNLNHDAMYWYRQDPGQGLRLIYYSQIVNDFQKGDIAEGYSVSREKKESFPLTVTSAQKNPTAFYLCASGQGLTEAFFGQGTRLTVV.

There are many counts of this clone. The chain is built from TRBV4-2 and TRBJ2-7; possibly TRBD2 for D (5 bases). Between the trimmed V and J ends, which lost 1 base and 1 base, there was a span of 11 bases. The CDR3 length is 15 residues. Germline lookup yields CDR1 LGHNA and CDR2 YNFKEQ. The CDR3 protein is CASSQGSGNSYEQYF. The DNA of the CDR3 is TGTGCCAGCAGCCAAGGGAGCGGTAATTCCTACGAGCAGTACTTC.